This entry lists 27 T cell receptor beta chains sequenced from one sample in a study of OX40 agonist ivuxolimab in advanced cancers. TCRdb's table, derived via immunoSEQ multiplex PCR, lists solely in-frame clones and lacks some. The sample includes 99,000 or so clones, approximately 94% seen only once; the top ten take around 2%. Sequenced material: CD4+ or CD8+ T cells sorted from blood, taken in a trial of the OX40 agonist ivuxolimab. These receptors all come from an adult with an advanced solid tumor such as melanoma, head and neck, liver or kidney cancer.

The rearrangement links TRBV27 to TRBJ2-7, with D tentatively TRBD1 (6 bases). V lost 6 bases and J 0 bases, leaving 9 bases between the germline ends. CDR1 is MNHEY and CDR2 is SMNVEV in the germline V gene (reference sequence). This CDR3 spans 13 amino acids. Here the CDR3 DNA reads TGTGCCAGCAGCGGGGACAACTCCTACGAGCAGTACTTC. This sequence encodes CASSGDNSYEQYF.

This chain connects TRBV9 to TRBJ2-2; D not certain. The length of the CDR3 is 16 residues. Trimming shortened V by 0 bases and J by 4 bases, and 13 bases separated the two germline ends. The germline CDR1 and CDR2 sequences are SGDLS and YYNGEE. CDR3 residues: CASSVGLVPATGELFF. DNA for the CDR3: TGTGCCAGCAGCGTAGGACTGGTTCCAGCCACCGGGGAGCTGTTTTTT.

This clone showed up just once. The CDR3, as DNA: TGTGCCAGCAGCCAAGTTACTAGTTTTGACAATGAGCAGTTCTTC. It encodes CASSQVTSFDNEQFF. The V gene is TRBV14, the J gene TRBJ2-1, with a weak D call TRBD2 (5 bases). Germline CDR1 is SGHDN and CDR2 is FVKESK. The CDR3 is 15 amino acids. Trimming took 1 base from V and 5 from J, leaving 12 bases between them. The complete variable domain, with remaining parts taken from reference TRBV14 and TRBJ2-1, reads EAGVTQFPSHSVIEKGQTVTLRCDPISGHDNLYWYRRVMGKEIKFLLHFVKESKQDESGMPNNRFLAERTGGTYSTLKVQPAELEDSGVYFCASSQVTSFDNEQFFGPGTRLTVL.

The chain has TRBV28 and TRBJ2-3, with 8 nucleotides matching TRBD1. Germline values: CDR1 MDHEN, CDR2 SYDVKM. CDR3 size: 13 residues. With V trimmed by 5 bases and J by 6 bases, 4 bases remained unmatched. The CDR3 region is CASSTRTGDTQYF. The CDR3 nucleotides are TGTGCCAGCAGTACACGGACAGGGGATACGCAGTATTTT.

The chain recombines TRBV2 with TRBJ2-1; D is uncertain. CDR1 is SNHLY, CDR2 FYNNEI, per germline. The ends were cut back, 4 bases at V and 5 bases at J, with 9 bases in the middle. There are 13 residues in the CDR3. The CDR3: CASSGPRDNEQFF. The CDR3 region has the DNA TGTGCCAGCAGTGGTCCCCGGGACAATGAGCAGTTCTTC.

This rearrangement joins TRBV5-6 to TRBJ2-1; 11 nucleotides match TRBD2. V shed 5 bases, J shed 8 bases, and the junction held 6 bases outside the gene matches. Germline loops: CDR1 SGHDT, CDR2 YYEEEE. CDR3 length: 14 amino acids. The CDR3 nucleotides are TGTGCCAGCAGTAATAGCGGGGGGGTCTATGAGCAGTTCTTC. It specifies CASSNSGGVYEQFF. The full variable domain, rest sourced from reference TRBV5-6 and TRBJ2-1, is DAGVTQSPTHLIKTRGQQVTLRCSPKSGHDTVSWYQQALGQGPQFIFQYYEEEERQRGNFPDRFSGHQFPNYSSELNVNALLLGDSALYLCASSNSGGVYEQFFGPGTRLTVL.

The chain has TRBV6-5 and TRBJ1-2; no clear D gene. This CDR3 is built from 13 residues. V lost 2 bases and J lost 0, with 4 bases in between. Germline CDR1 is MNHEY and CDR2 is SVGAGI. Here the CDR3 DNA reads TGTGCCAGCAGTTACGCAACTAACTATGGCTACACCTTC. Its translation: CASSYATNYGYTF.

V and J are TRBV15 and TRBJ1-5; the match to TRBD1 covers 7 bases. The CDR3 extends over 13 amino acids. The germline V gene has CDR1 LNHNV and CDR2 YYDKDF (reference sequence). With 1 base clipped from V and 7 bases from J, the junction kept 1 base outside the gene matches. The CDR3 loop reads CATSRVRGQPQHF. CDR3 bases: TGTGCCACCAGCAGAGTCAGGGGGCAGCCCCAGCATTTT.

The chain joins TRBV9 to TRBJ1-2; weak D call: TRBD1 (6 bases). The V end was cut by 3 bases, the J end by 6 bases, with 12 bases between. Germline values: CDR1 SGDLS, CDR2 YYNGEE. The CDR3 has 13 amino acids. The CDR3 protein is CASSATGQDGYTF. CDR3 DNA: TGTGCCAGCAGCGCTACAGGGCAGGATGGCTACACCTTC.

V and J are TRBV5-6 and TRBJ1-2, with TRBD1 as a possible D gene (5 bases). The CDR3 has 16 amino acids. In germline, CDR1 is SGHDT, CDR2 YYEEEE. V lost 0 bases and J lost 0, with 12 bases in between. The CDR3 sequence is CASSLAEDISNYGYTF. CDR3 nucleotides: TGTGCCAGCAGCTTGGCCGAGGACATTTCTAACTATGGCTACACCTTC.

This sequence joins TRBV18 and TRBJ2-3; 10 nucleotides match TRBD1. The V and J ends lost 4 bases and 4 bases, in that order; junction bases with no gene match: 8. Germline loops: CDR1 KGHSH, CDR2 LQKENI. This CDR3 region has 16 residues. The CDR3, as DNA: TGTGCCAGCTCACAAACCGGGACAGGGGAGGCAGATACGCAGTATTTT. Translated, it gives CASSQTGTGEADTQYF.

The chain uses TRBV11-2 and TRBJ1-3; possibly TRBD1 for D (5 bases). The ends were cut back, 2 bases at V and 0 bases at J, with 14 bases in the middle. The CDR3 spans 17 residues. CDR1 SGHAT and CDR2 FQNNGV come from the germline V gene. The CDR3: CASSLSPTVVSGNTIYF. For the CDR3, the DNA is TGTGCCAGCAGCTTATCCCCGACAGTAGTCTCTGGAAACACCATATATTTT.

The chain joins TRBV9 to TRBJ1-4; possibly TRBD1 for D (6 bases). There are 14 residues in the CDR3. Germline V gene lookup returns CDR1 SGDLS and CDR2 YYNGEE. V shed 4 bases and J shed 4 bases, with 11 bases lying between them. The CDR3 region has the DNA TGTGCCAGCAGCCAGGAGGGGGTTAATGAAAAACTGTTTTTT. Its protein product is CASSQEGVNEKLFF.

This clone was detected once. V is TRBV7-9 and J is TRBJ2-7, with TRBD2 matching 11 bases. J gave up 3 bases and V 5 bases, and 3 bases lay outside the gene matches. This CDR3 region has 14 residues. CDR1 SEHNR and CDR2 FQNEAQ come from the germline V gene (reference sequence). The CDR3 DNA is TGTGCCAGCAGCACAACTAGCGGGGGCTACGAGCAGTACTTC. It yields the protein CASSTTSGGYEQYF.

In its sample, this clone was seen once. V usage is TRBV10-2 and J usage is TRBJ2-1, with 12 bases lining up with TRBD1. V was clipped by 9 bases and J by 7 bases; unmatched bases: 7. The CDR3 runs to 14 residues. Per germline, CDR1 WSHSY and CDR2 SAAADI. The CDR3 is CARGTGGLMNEQFF. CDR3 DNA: TGCGCCAGAGGGACAGGGGGCCTTATGAATGAGCAGTTCTTC.

DNA for the CDR3: TGTGCCAGCAGCCCGGGACTAGCGACTAGCACAGATACGCAGTATTTT. Its protein product is CASSPGLATSTDTQYF. The genes are TRBV9 and TRBJ2-3; TRBD2 aligns across 10 bases. Germline loops: CDR1 SGDLS, CDR2 YYNGEE. Trimming at V came to 4 bases and at J to 0 bases, leaving 5 bases not matched to a gene. The CDR3 contains 16 residues. Full variable domain (rest looked up from reference TRBV9 and TRBJ2-3): DSGVTQTPKHLITATGQRVTLRCSPRSGDLSVYWYQQSLDQGLQFLIQYYNGEERAKGNILERFSAQQFPDLHSELNLSSLELGDSALYFCASSPGLATSTDTQYFGPGTRLTVL.

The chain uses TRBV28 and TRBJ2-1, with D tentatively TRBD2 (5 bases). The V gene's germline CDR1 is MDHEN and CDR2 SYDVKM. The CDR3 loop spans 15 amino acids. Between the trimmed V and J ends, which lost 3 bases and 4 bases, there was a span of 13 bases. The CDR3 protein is CASSFRGLGYNEQFF. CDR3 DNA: TGTGCCAGCAGTTTTCGAGGGTTAGGGTACAATGAGCAGTTCTTC.

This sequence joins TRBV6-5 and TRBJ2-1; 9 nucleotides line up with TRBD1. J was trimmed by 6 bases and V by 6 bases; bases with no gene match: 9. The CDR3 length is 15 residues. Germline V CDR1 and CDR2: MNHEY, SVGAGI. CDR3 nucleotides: TGTGCCAGCAGCCACGGACAGGGGTATGTCAATGAGCAGTTCTTC. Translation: CASSHGQGYVNEQFF.

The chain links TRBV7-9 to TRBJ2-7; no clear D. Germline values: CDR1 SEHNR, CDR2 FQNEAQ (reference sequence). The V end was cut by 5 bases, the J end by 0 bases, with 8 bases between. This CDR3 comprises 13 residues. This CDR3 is CASSRDGSYEQYF. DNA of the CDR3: TGTGCCAGCAGCCGAGACGGCTCCTACGAGCAGTACTTC. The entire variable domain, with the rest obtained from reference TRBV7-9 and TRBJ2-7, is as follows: DTGVSQNPRHKITKRGQNVTFRCDPISEHNRLYWYRQTLGQGPEFLTYFQNEAQLEKSRLLSDRFSAERPKGSFSTLEIQRTEQGDSAMYLCASSRDGSYEQYFGPGTRLTVT.

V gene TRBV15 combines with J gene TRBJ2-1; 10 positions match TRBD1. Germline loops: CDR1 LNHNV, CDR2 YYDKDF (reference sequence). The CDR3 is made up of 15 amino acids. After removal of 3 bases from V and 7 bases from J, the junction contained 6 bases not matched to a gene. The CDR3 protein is CATSSRTGGRNEQFF. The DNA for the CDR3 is TGTGCCACCAGCAGCCGGACAGGGGGGAGGAATGAGCAGTTCTTC.

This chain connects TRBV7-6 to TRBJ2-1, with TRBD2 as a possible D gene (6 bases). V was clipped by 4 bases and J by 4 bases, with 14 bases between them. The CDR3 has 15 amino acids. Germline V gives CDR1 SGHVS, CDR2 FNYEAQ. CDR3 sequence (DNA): TGTGCCAGCAGCTCAGGACTAACCAATTACAATGAGCAGTTCTTC. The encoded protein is CASSSGLTNYNEQFF.

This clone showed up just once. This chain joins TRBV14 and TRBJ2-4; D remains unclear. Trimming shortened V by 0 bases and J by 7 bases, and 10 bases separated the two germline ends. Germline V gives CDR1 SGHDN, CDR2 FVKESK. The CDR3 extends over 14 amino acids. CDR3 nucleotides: TGTGCCAGCAGCCAAGAAGGCTTTTTGAACATTCAGTACTTC. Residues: CASSQEGFLNIQYF.

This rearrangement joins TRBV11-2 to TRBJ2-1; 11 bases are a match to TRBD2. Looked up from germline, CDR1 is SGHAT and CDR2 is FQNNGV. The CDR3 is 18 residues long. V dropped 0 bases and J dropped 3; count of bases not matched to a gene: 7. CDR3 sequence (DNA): TGTGCCAGCAGCTTAGACTTACGACTAGCGGGAAGCTACAATGAGCAGTTCTTC. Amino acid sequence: CASSLDLRLAGSYNEQFF. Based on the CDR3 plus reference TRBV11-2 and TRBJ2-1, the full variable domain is EAGVAQSPRYKIIEKRQSVAFWCNPISGHATLYWYQQILGQGPKLLIQFQNNGVVDDSQLPKDRFSAERLKGVDSTLKIQPAKLEDSAVYLCASSLDLRLAGSYNEQFFGPGTRLTVL.

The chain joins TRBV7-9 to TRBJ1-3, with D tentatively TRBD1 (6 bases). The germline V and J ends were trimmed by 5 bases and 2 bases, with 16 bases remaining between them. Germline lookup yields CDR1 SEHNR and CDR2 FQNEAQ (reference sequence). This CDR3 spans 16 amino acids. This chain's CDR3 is CASSPRTGTPGNTIYF. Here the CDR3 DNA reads TGTGCCAGCAGCCCCCGAACAGGGACCCCTGGAAACACCATATATTTT.

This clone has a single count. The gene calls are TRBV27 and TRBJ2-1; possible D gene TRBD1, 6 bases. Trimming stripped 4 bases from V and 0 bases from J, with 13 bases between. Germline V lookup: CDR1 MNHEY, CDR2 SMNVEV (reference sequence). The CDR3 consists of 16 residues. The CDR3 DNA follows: TGTGCCAGCAGTTATGGGGGCCTGAGCTCCTACAATGAGCAGTTCTTC. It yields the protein CASSYGGLSSYNEQFF.

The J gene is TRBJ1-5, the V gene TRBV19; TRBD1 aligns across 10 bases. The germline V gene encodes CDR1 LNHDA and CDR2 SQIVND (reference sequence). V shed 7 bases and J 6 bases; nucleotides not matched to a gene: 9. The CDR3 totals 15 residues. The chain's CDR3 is CASTWGQGLSQPQHF. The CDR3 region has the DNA TGTGCCAGTACCTGGGGACAGGGGTTGAGTCAGCCCCAGCATTTT.

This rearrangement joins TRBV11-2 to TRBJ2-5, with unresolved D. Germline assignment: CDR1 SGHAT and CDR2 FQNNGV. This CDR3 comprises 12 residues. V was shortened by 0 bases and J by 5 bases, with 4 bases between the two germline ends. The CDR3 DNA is TGTGCCAGCAGCTTAGAGGGCGAGACCCAGTACTTC. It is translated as CASSLEGETQYF.